This TCR beta chain was recorded in a study of T-cell memory formation after mild COVID-19. As to this clonotype: Its cognate antigen is unknown.

Germline values: CDR1 MNHEY, CDR2 SVGEGT. The CDR3 extends over 15 amino acids. V shed 2 bases and J shed 0 bases, with 8 bases lying between them. Regarding the study as a whole: Shrinking CD4+ clones were chiefly CM and EM; CD8+ ones were chiefly EMRA. Whether second-wave clones peaking at day 37 were SARS-CoV-2 specific went unconfirmed. Clones contracting across day 15 to 85 had a balanced CD4/CD8 profile; later expanding clones leaned CD4+.

MiXCR was run by TCRdb on the 5' RACE reads, yielding one entry per CDR3 protein. The sample gives some 160,000 distinct CDR3 sequences, around 13% of which show up once; approximately 3.5% is in the top ten. The origin of this receptor is a man aged 18 to 29 who had mild COVID-19 (a few samples of this study predate the infection). Cell type and time point are not known. The sample consisted of PBMCs or a T cell subset sorted from them (not recorded which). The chain carries TRBV6-2 or TRBV6-3 and TRBJ1-3; TRBD1 might be the D (5 bases). CDR3 sequence: CASSYVGTSGNTIYF. CDR3 in DNA: TGTGCCAGCAGTTACGTCGGGACCTCTGGAAACACCATATATTTT.